This TCR beta chain was found in a study of human T cells and chemical hapten exposure. TCRdb re-derived calls from the RACE reads in MiXCR, one entry per CDR3 protein. Seen here are 75,000 to 95,000 distinct CDR3 sequences, approximately 11% observed once, and the top ten hold roughly 2.3%. Time point described: patch test 2, 6 weeks after DPC sensitization. Treatment denoted: therapeutic diphenylcyclopropenone sensitization with weekly scalp DPC. From germline, CDR1 is SGHRS and CDR2 YFSETQ. This CDR3 spans 15 amino acids. Trimming stripped 0 bases from V and 4 bases from J, with 13 bases between. This clonotype has a count of ten or more.

The TCR was taken from a man in his forties with alopecia areata. Some clones in this sample may be carry-over from other donors' samples. The sequences come from whole blood, collected in connection with sensitization to the hapten diphenylcyclopropenone (DPC). The genes are TRBV5-1 and TRBJ2-5; TRBD1 or TRBD2 may be the D gene (5 bases each). In nucleotides, the CDR3 is TGCGCCAGCAGCTTGGGGGGACCCCACAGAGAGACCCAGTACTTC. Translation: CASSLGGPHRETQYF.